The 20 T cell receptor beta chains given below trace back to one sample, sequenced in a study of cytomegalovirus exposure and HLA in healthy donors. Use of 60 Vbeta and 13 Jbeta primers characterized the PCR. Only in-frame clones appear in the TCRdb table, and some are missing; sequencing was by immunoSEQ multiplex PCR. The table records fewer than 200,000 clones, 75% to 90% of them present only once. The sequencing input was PBMCs. The receptors come from a human donor in good health.

The chain recombines TRBV10-3 with TRBJ1-1, with D hard to call. The CDR3 is 13 amino acids. The germline V gene has CDR1 ENHRY and CDR2 SYGVKD. V was shortened by 8 bases and J by 4 bases, with 14 bases between the two germline ends. DNA of the CDR3: TGTGCCATCCTCGAGCAGCGGGGCACTGAAGCTTTCTTT. It codes for CAILEQRGTEAFF.

The sample holds a few counts of this clone. The V and J genes are TRBV7-9 and TRBJ2-1; TRBD1 matches at 10 bases. CDR3 length: 15 residues. The trim removed 6 bases at V and 3 bases at J, leaving 5 bases unmatched. Germline V gene sequence: CDR1 SEHNR, CDR2 FQNEAQ (reference sequence). The CDR3 spells CASSSGTGDYNEQFF. The CDR3 DNA follows: TGTGCCAGCAGTTCCGGGACAGGGGACTACAATGAGCAGTTCTTC.

This clone has just one count. The gene calls are TRBV27 and TRBJ2-7; 7 nucleotides line up with TRBD1. V was pared by 3 bases and J by 2 bases, with 4 bases of the junction left unmatched. Germline V gene data show CDR1 as MNHEY and CDR2 as SMNVEV (reference sequence). The CDR3 length is 14 residues. CDR3 sequence: CASSFGDRPYEQYF. The CDR3 nucleotides read TGTGCCAGCAGTTTTGGGGACAGACCCTACGAGCAGTACTTC.

The sample holds a few counts of this clone. The chain recombines TRBV10-3 with TRBJ2-3, with TRBD2 identical over 8 bases. Looked up from germline, CDR1 is ENHRY and CDR2 is SYGVKD. The junction had 7 bases not matched to a gene; V was cut back by 3 bases and J by 5 bases. This CDR3 spans 15 amino acids. For the CDR3, the DNA is TGTGCCATCAGTGACATAGCGGGGCAGGGAGATACGCAGTATTTT. Its protein is CAISDIAGQGDTQYF.

The rearrangement joins TRBV7-2 to TRBJ2-7, with 10 bases aligning to TRBD1. J was trimmed by 2 bases and V by 3 bases; bases with no gene match: 7. The CDR3 runs 16 residues. CDR1 is SGHTA, CDR2 FQGNSA, per germline. The CDR3 is CASSFTRTGGAYEQYF. The DNA for the CDR3 is TGTGCCAGCAGCTTCACTAGGACAGGGGGGGCCTACGAGCAGTACTTC.

The chain uses TRBV11-3 and TRBJ1-4; no definite D call. The germline CDR1 and CDR2 sequences are SGHNT and YENEEA. Trimming left V 5 bases short and J 4 bases short, with 11 bases between. There are 14 residues in the CDR3. The CDR3 spells CASSPPSGNEKLFF. CDR3 DNA sequence: TGTGCCAGCAGCCCGCCATCGGGTAATGAAAAACTGTTTTTT.

The genes are TRBV20-1 and TRBJ2-7; a possible D gene is TRBD1 (6 bases). The CDR3 loop spans 11 amino acids. V shed 6 bases and J shed 3 bases, with 9 bases lying between them. The V gene's germline CDR1 is DFQATT and CDR2 SNEGSKA (reference sequence). The CDR3 protein is CSANRDYEQYF. The CDR3 region has the DNA TGCAGTGCAAACAGGGACTACGAGCAGTACTTC.

The chain has TRBV27 and TRBJ2-7, with D perhaps TRBD2 (5 bases). Trimming removed 2 bases at V and 3 bases at J, with 14 bases between. CDR3 length equals 15 residues. In germline, CDR1 is MNHEY, CDR2 SMNVEV (reference sequence). CDR3 in amino acids: CASSLVGNNIYEQYF. The CDR3 DNA follows: TGTGCCAGCAGTTTAGTCGGGAATAACATCTACGAGCAGTACTTC.

This clone was seen a handful of times. The chain couples TRBV11-2 to TRBJ2-7; weak D call: TRBD1 (6 bases). V was shortened by 0 bases and J by 3 bases, with 9 bases between the two germline ends. Per germline, CDR1 SGHAT and CDR2 FQNNGV. The CDR3 length is 14 residues. The CDR3 loop reads CASSLESGDYEQYF. For the CDR3, the DNA is TGTGCCAGCAGCTTAGAGTCAGGGGACTACGAGCAGTACTTC.

The gene calls are TRBV6-5 and TRBJ2-7; 8 bases match TRBD2. Germline assignment: CDR1 MNHEY and CDR2 SVGAGI. V lost 1 base, J lost 0 bases, and 2 bases stayed unmatched. CDR3 length: 15 residues. DNA for the CDR3: TGTGCCAGCAGTTACTTCCGGGGGGGCTCCTACGAGCAGTACTTC. Translated, it gives CASSYFRGGSYEQYF.

The genes are TRBV5-6 and TRBJ1-1; no reliable D call. Trimming shortened V by 4 bases and J by 6 bases, and 13 bases separated the two germline ends. The length of the CDR3 is 13 residues. Looked up from germline, CDR1 is SGHDT and CDR2 is YYEEEE. The chain's CDR3 is CASSRVARSEAFF. The CDR3 coding sequence is TGTGCCAGCAGCAGAGTAGCCCGCTCTGAAGCTTTCTTT.

This chain uses TRBV2 with TRBJ2-7; 7 bases are shared with TRBD2. The germline CDR1 and CDR2 sequences are SNHLY and FYNNEI. CDR3 length: 14 amino acids. With V trimmed by 2 bases and J by 3 bases, 4 bases remained unmatched. CDR3 sequence (DNA): TGTGCCAGCAGTGAACACCCGGGGGGCTACGAGCAGTACTTC. Translated, it gives CASSEHPGGYEQYF.

This chain joins TRBV2 and TRBJ2-2; a weak D match, TRBD1 (5 bases). The length of the CDR3 is 16 residues. Deletions cut 5 bases from V and 1 base from J, with 14 bases between. Germline V gene lookup returns CDR1 SNHLY and CDR2 FYNNEI. The CDR3 loop reads CASSLRTNLNTGELFF. The CDR3 coding sequence is TGTGCCAGCAGTTTAAGGACAAATCTGAACACCGGGGAGCTGTTTTTT.

This rearrangement joins TRBV10-1 to TRBJ1-1; TRBD1 matches at 7 bases. The CDR3 runs to 14 residues. Looked up from germline, CDR1 is WNHNN and CDR2 is SYGVQD (reference sequence). The J segment lost 1 base and the V segment lost 4 bases, leaving 3 bases of the junction unmatched. In DNA, the CDR3 is TGCGCCAGCAGTGTGGGACAGTCGAACACTGAAGCTTTCTTT. Translating gives CASSVGQSNTEAFF.

The chain joins TRBV5-1 to TRBJ1-4; TRBD1 matches at 7 bases. CDR1 and CDR2 (germline): SGHRS, YFSETQ. Trimming cost V 5 bases and J 0 bases; bases outside gene matches: 10. The CDR3 length is 17 residues. CDR3 bases: TGCGCCAGCAGTTGGGACAGCCTGAGTGCAACTAATGAAAAACTGTTTTTT. Its translation: CASSWDSLSATNEKLFF.

The V call is TRBV27, the J call TRBJ2-7; the match to TRBD1 covers 7 bases. This CDR3 is 14 amino acids long. J was trimmed by 0 bases and V by 3 bases; bases with no gene match: 2. The V gene's germline CDR1 is MNHEY and CDR2 SMNVEV (reference sequence). For the CDR3, the DNA is TGTGCCAGCAGTTTGCAGGGGGTCTCCTACGAGCAGTACTTC. Protein: CASSLQGVSYEQYF.

This chain joins TRBV7-2 and TRBJ1-3, with a possible D match to TRBD1 (6 bases). V was cut by 4 bases and J by 0 bases, with 13 bases left in between. Per germline, CDR1 SGHTA and CDR2 FQGNSA. CDR3 length: 16 amino acids. The DNA of the CDR3 is TGTGCCAGCAGCTCTCAGGGGACCAGCTCTGGAAACACCATATATTTT. Translating gives CASSSQGTSSGNTIYF.

V and J are TRBV9 and TRBJ1-2; 8 bases agree with TRBD1. CDR1 is SGDLS, CDR2 YYNGEE, per germline. The CDR3 contains 13 residues. J gave up 2 bases and V 5 bases, and 2 bases lay outside the gene matches. CDR3 protein: CASRAGGNYGYTF. The CDR3, as DNA: TGTGCCAGCAGGGCAGGGGGCAACTATGGCTACACCTTC.

The chain uses TRBV7-6 and TRBJ2-7; TRBD1 aligns across 11 bases. CDR1 and CDR2 (germline): SGHVS, FNYEAQ. The CDR3 is made up of 15 amino acids. J was trimmed by 1 base and V by 5 bases; bases with no gene match: 4. The CDR3 coding sequence is TGTGCCAGCAGCCGGGGACAGGGGGGATCCTACGAGCAGTACTTC. Protein sequence: CASSRGQGGSYEQYF.

The chain is built from TRBV9 and TRBJ1-1, with a weak D call TRBD1 (5 bases). This CDR3 comprises 16 residues. Germline CDR1 reads SGDLS; CDR2 reads YYNGEE. The V gene lost 0 bases and the J gene lost 2 bases, with 14 bases spanning the gap. CDR3 region: CASSVGAGRDNTEAFF. The CDR3 DNA reads as TGTGCCAGCAGCGTAGGGGCAGGGAGGGATAACACTGAAGCTTTCTTT. Full variable domain (outside the CDR3, taken from reference TRBV9 and TRBJ1-1): DSGVTQTPKHLITATGQRVTLRCSPRSGDLSVYWYQQSLDQGLQFLIQYYNGEERAKGNILERFSAQQFPDLHSELNLSSLELGDSALYFCASSVGAGRDNTEAFFGQGTRLTVV.